This is a list of T cell receptor beta chains from one sample in a study of blood T cell repertoires in COVID-19. TCRdb's table, derived via immunoSEQ multiplex PCR, lists solely in-frame clones and lacks some. Here the sample spans 60,000 or so clones, roughly 88% being singletons. Sequenced sample: peripheral blood. All receptors derive from a man aged 30-40 years with COVID-19, enrolled during active disease. The CDR3 runs from the conserved cysteine through the conserved F or W. The order of the fields is J gene, D gene, V gene, CDR3 protein. The D gene is left open where the match is weak.

j_gene: TRBJ2-3; d_gene: TRBD2; v_gene: TRBV3-1/TRBV3-2; CDR3aa: CASSHGAGGPGDTQYF
j_gene: TRBJ2-3; d_gene: -; v_gene: TRBV2; CDR3aa: CASSGGLTSTDTQYF
j_gene: TRBJ2-1; d_gene: -; v_gene: TRBV30; CDR3aa: CAWSVGSRWSNEQFF
j_gene: TRBJ2-2; d_gene: -; v_gene: TRBV14; CDR3aa: CASSHGVYGGELFF
j_gene: TRBJ2-7; d_gene: TRBD2; v_gene: TRBV5-4; CDR3aa: CASSAGTSIYEQYF
j_gene: TRBJ1-3; d_gene: TRBD1; v_gene: TRBV27; CDR3aa: CASRGGTGFTGNTIYF
j_gene: TRBJ1-2; d_gene: -; v_gene: TRBV28; CDR3aa: CASSPTGSYGYTF
j_gene: TRBJ2-5; d_gene: -; v_gene: TRBV19; CDR3aa: CASSIVSPGLATQYF
j_gene: TRBJ1-5; d_gene: -; v_gene: TRBV6-2/TRBV6-3; CDR3aa: CASSLYGGYQPQHF
j_gene: TRBJ1-1; d_gene: -; v_gene: TRBV18; CDR3aa: CASSSGGANTEAFF
j_gene: TRBJ1-2; d_gene: TRBD1; v_gene: TRBV11-3; CDR3aa: CASSLRFWGQLIDGYTF
j_gene: TRBJ1-1; d_gene: -; v_gene: TRBV28; CDR3aa: CASSLWGRGNTEAFF
j_gene: TRBJ2-7; d_gene: -; v_gene: TRBV28; CDR3aa: CASSLNVPSSYEQYF
j_gene: TRBJ1-2; d_gene: -; v_gene: TRBV29-1; CDR3aa: CSVYLEDHYGYTF
j_gene: TRBJ1-2; d_gene: -; v_gene: TRBV28; CDR3aa: CASSYRYHGYTF
j_gene: TRBJ2-6; d_gene: -; v_gene: TRBV20-1; CDR3aa: CSASGTRGNGANVLTF
j_gene: TRBJ1-1; d_gene: -; v_gene: TRBV3-1/TRBV3-2; CDR3aa: CASSSSGEAFF
j_gene: TRBJ1-2; d_gene: -; v_gene: TRBV27; CDR3aa: CASPQLPYGYTF
j_gene: TRBJ2-3; d_gene: -; v_gene: TRBV2; CDR3aa: CASSESRGRTDTQYF
j_gene: TRBJ2-5; d_gene: -; v_gene: TRBV2; CDR3aa: CASNQDSAQYF
j_gene: TRBJ2-7; d_gene: -; v_gene: TRBV5-1; CDR3aa: CASSFSRESYEQYF
j_gene: TRBJ2-3; d_gene: -; v_gene: TRBV3-1/TRBV3-2; CDR3aa: CASSQDTRTQYF
j_gene: TRBJ2-3; d_gene: TRBD2; v_gene: TRBV2; CDR3aa: CASSLSGGSPDTQYF
j_gene: TRBJ2-6; d_gene: TRBD1; v_gene: TRBV2; CDR3aa: CASSLRGLAISGANVLTF
j_gene: TRBJ1-1; d_gene: -; v_gene: TRBV30; CDR3aa: CAWSVLGGFYTEAFF
j_gene: TRBJ1-4; d_gene: -; v_gene: TRBV4-2; CDR3aa: CASSQDRHGKLFF
j_gene: TRBJ2-1; d_gene: -; v_gene: TRBV27; CDR3aa: CASSLGLLYEQFF
j_gene: TRBJ1-2; d_gene: TRBD1; v_gene: TRBV28; CDR3aa: CASSFPQGAWGYTF
j_gene: TRBJ2-7; d_gene: TRBD1; v_gene: TRBV27; CDR3aa: CASRFGSGQGKAYEQYF
j_gene: TRBJ1-1; d_gene: -; v_gene: TRBV30; CDR3aa: CAWSQGSNTEAFF
j_gene: TRBJ2-3; d_gene: TRBD1; v_gene: TRBV11-2; CDR3aa: CASSPDRATDTQYF
j_gene: TRBJ2-3; d_gene: TRBD2; v_gene: TRBV28; CDR3aa: CASNESGATDTQYF
j_gene: TRBJ2-2; d_gene: TRBD2; v_gene: TRBV9; CDR3aa: CASSTTSGNPFRELFF
j_gene: TRBJ2-1; d_gene: TRBD2; v_gene: TRBV11-2; CDR3aa: CASSLGLYGGGEQFF
j_gene: TRBJ2-1; d_gene: -; v_gene: TRBV2; CDR3aa: CASRRYNEQFF
j_gene: TRBJ2-7; d_gene: -; v_gene: TRBV7-2; CDR3aa: CASSLGRTQQYF
j_gene: TRBJ2-7; d_gene: -; v_gene: TRBV3-1/TRBV3-2; CDR3aa: CASSPLAGGQTGEQYF
j_gene: TRBJ2-2; d_gene: -; v_gene: TRBV6-6; CDR3aa: CASGRGETGELFF
j_gene: TRBJ2-3; d_gene: TRBD2; v_gene: TRBV19; CDR3aa: CASKGTSGLAQYF
j_gene: TRBJ2-7; d_gene: -; v_gene: TRBV7-6; CDR3aa: CASSSNGMSGEQYF
j_gene: TRBJ2-7; d_gene: TRBD1; v_gene: TRBV7-2; CDR3aa: CASSERTGYYEQYF